This TCR beta chain was identified in a study of cytomegalovirus exposure and HLA in healthy donors. Vbeta (60) and Jbeta (13) primers were used in the PCR. The data were produced by immunoSEQ multiplex PCR, yet TCRdb's version contains in-frame clones alone and is incomplete. The sample yields under 110,000 clones, roughly 80% seen once. Germline CDR1 and CDR2: MNHEY and SVGAGI. This CDR3 region has 14 residues. V lost 4 bases and J lost 6; bases outside the gene matches: 3. The chain employs TRBV6-5 and TRBJ1-6; 7 bases fit TRBD1. Specimen: PBMCs. This sequence was found in a middle-aged man in good health and CMV-seronegative. This CDR3 reads CASSSGTANSPLHF. CDR3 bases: TGTGCCAGCAGTTCCGGGACAGCTAATTCACCCCTCCACTTT.